These 17 T cell receptor beta chains originate from one sample sequenced in a study of T-cell reconstitution after alpha-beta-depleted transplantation in children (dated by TCRdb to the mid-2010s). Receptors were amplified or captured by PCR. Sequencing relied on an Illumina HiSeq 2500. To normalize quantification of the TCRbeta repertoire, the TCR libraries were built with molecular barcoding that relied on unique molecular identifiers. Starting from the raw public reads, TCRdb applied fastp trimming at Q25, assembled clones with MiXCR and retained in-frame beta chains. Under each unique CDR3 protein, matching rows form one entry showing the most common genes and DNA. This sample lists 350,000 to 500,000 distinct CDR3 sequences; 43% were detected once. In total, the top ten clones hold 25% to 30% of the sample. The label giving this sample's treatment or condition can be read as: allogeneic hematopoietic cell transplantation with graft depleted of TCRalphabeta T cells and CD19 B cells.

The material sequenced was PBMCs, taken before TCRalphabeta/CD19-depleted stem cell transplant. Receptors were obtained from a girl under 10 years old with aplastic anemia, due to receive a stem cell transplant.

This chain links TRBV29-1 with TRBJ1-1, with D unclear. Between the trimmed V and J ends, which lost 4 bases and 4 bases, there was a span of 13 bases. Germline lookup yields CDR1 SQVTM and CDR2 ANQGSEA. This CDR3 is 13 amino acids long. The CDR3 loop is CSVAQRRATEAFF. The DNA for the CDR3 is TGCAGCGTTGCCCAGCGGAGGGCCACTGAAGCTTTCTTT.

This clonotype occurred once. Relative to the germline gene, one junction end is altered; a read error may explain this. The chain employs TRBV7-2 and TRBJ2-7; D perhaps matches TRBD2 (6 bases). Per the germline V gene, CDR1 is SGHTA and CDR2 is FQGNSA. The length of the CDR3 is 15 residues. CDR3 region: CANSSGLPGRYEQYF. DNA for the CDR3: TGTGCCAACAGCTCAGGACTTCCTGGGAGGTACGAGCAGTACTTC.

The chain combines TRBV11-2 with TRBJ1-1; the D is unclear. The CDR3 extends over 14 amino acids. V lost 3 bases to trimming and J lost 2 bases, with 10 bases between them. Germline CDR1 reads SGHAT; CDR2 reads FQNNGV. This chain's CDR3 is CASSFSQSNTEAFF. Here the CDR3 DNA reads TGTGCCAGCAGCTTTTCCCAGAGTAACACTGAAGCTTTCTTT. Supplemented by reference TRBV11-2 and TRBJ1-1, the full variable domain reads EAGVAQSPRYKIIEKRQSVAFWCNPISGHATLYWYQQILGQGPKLLIQFQNNGVVDDSQLPKDRFSAERLKGVDSTLKIQPAKLEDSAVYLCASSFSQSNTEAFFGQGTRLTVV.

This clonotype was found once. The J gene is TRBJ2-1, the V gene TRBV5-1; 8 bases fit TRBD2. J was trimmed by 6 bases and V by 2 bases; bases with no gene match: 4. The CDR3 consists of 14 residues. The germline CDR1 and CDR2 sequences are SGHRS and YFSETQ. CDR3 protein: CASSFGTRPNEQFF. CDR3 DNA sequence: TGCGCCAGCAGCTTTGGGACTAGACCCAATGAGCAGTTCTTC.

V usage is TRBV5-5 and J usage is TRBJ1-3, with D maybe TRBD1 (5 bases). This CDR3 is built from 15 residues. Per germline, CDR1 SGHKS and CDR2 YYEKEE (reference sequence). The V and J ends lost 4 bases and 0 bases respectively, with 11 bases between them. The CDR3 loop reads CASSVTAVSGNTIYF. The CDR3 nucleotides are TGTGCCAGCAGCGTGACAGCAGTCTCTGGAAACACCATATATTTT.

The CDR3 region has the DNA TGTGCCAGCACCCGGACCTCGAACACCGGGGAGCTGTTTTTT. It is translated as CASTRTSNTGELFF. The J gene is TRBJ2-2, the V gene TRBV6-1; D gene ambiguous. Germline values: CDR1 MNHNS, CDR2 SASEGT. The V gene lost 7 bases and the J gene lost 0 bases, with 9 bases spanning the gap. The CDR3 has 14 amino acids.

The V gene is TRBV29-1, the J gene TRBJ2-5; D may be TRBD1 (5 bases). Between the trimmed V and J ends, which lost 0 bases and 5 bases, there was a span of 13 bases. Germline V gives CDR1 SQVTM, CDR2 ANQGSEA. CDR3 length equals 14 residues. CDR3 DNA sequence: TGCAGCGTTGAAGACGGGCGGAAGGGGGAGACCCAGTACTTC. Its translation: CSVEDGRKGETQYF. Together with reference TRBV29-1 and TRBJ2-5, the CDR3 gives the full variable domain: SAVISQKPSRDICQRGTSLTIQCQVDSQVTMMFWYRQQPGQSLTLIATANQGSEATYESGFVIDKFPISRPNLTFSTLTVSNMSPEDSSIYLCSVEDGRKGETQYFGPGTRLLVL.

V gene TRBV20-1 combines with J gene TRBJ2-1, with 10 positions matching TRBD2. This CDR3 is built from 20 residues. The V and J ends lost 0 bases and 0 bases, in that order; junction bases with no gene match: 14. The V gene's germline CDR1 is DFQATT and CDR2 SNEGSKA (reference sequence). DNA of the CDR3: TGCAGTGCTAGAGATAAGGAGACTAGCGGGTCACTGAGCTCCTACAATGAGCAGTTCTTC. This sequence encodes CSARDKETSGSLSSYNEQFF.

The chain employs TRBV6-5 and TRBJ2-5; a weak D match, TRBD2 (5 bases). V dropped 5 bases and J dropped 2 bases, with 18 bases sitting between them. The V gene's germline CDR1 is MNHEY and CDR2 SVGAGI. This CDR3 region has 16 residues. The CDR3 protein is CASSTDEGVEQETQYF. In nucleotides, the CDR3 is TGTGCCAGCAGTACCGACGAGGGAGTGGAACAAGAGACCCAGTACTTC.

The rearrangement links TRBV29-1 to TRBJ2-7; 9 bases agree with TRBD1. The V segment lost 6 bases and the J segment 5 bases; nucleotides outside the gene matches: 5. Germline values: CDR1 SQVTM, CDR2 ANQGSEA. The CDR3 totals 12 residues. The CDR3 sequence is CSVSGTGNEQYF. As DNA, the CDR3 is TGCAGCGTCTCCGGGACAGGGAACGAGCAGTACTTC.

The V and J genes are TRBV10-3 and TRBJ1-5; 7 nucleotides align to TRBD1. V gave up 4 bases and J gave up 5 bases; unmatched junction bases: 2. The CDR3 contains 13 residues. Germline CDR1 ENHRY, CDR2 SYGVKD. The CDR3 bases are TGTGCCATCAGTGCGGGGACAGATCAGCCCCAGCATTTT. It codes for CAISAGTDQPQHF.

This chain uses TRBV5-1 with TRBJ1-1; 7 positions agree with TRBD1. CDR1 SGHRS and CDR2 YFSETQ come from the germline V gene. J lost 1 base, V lost 5 bases, and 8 bases had no gene match. This CDR3 contains 15 residues. CDR3 coding DNA: TGCGCCAGCAGGGGACAGACCTTTCGGAACACTGAAGCTTTCTTT. The encoded protein is CASRGQTFRNTEAFF.

Here the CDR3 DNA reads TGTGCCACCCTGGAAGGTGGCACAGATACGCAGTATTTT. Translated: CATLEGGTDTQYF. This sequence joins TRBV15 and TRBJ2-3; no reliable D call. Between the trimmed V and J ends, which lost 8 bases and 1 base, there was a span of 10 bases. This CDR3 spans 13 amino acids. Germline V gives CDR1 LNHNV, CDR2 YYDKDF (reference sequence).

The chain carries TRBV11-2 and TRBJ2-5; D might be TRBD1 (6 bases). Trimming stripped 3 bases from V and 0 bases from J, with 11 bases between. The CDR3 loop spans 15 amino acids. The germline gives CDR1 SGHAT, CDR2 FQNNGV. CDR3 nucleotide sequence: TGTGCCAGCAGCTTGGGGGCGGACTACCAAGAGACCCAGTACTTC. It encodes CASSLGADYQETQYF.

The chain uses TRBV20-1 and TRBJ2-7; 7 nucleotides match TRBD2. The CDR3 is 15 amino acids. CDR1 DFQATT and CDR2 SNEGSKA come from the germline V gene (reference sequence). The ends lost 5 bases at V and 5 bases at J; junction bases unmatched: 15. This CDR3 reads CSAQPEGLKAHEQYF. The CDR3 DNA follows: TGCAGTGCTCAACCCGAGGGACTAAAGGCCCACGAGCAGTACTTC.

The V call is TRBV6-1, the J call TRBJ2-2; perhaps D is TRBD1 or TRBD2 (5 bases each). Trimming took 6 bases from V and 3 from J, leaving 14 bases between them. The CDR3 has 15 amino acids. Germline values: CDR1 MNHNS, CDR2 SASEGT. The CDR3 is CASSPFLGDTGELFF. The CDR3 DNA follows: TGTGCCAGCAGCCCCTTTCTGGGGGACACCGGGGAGCTGTTTTTT.

The chain recombines TRBV6-1 with TRBJ1-5; TRBD1 matches at 11 bases. The CDR3 consists of 18 residues. J lost 3 bases, V lost 4 bases, and 11 bases had no gene match. From germline, CDR1 is MNHNS and CDR2 SASEGT. The CDR3 sequence is CASSATRTGGGTNQPQHF. The CDR3 DNA follows: TGTGCCAGCAGTGCAACTAGGACAGGGGGCGGAACCAATCAGCCCCAGCATTTT.